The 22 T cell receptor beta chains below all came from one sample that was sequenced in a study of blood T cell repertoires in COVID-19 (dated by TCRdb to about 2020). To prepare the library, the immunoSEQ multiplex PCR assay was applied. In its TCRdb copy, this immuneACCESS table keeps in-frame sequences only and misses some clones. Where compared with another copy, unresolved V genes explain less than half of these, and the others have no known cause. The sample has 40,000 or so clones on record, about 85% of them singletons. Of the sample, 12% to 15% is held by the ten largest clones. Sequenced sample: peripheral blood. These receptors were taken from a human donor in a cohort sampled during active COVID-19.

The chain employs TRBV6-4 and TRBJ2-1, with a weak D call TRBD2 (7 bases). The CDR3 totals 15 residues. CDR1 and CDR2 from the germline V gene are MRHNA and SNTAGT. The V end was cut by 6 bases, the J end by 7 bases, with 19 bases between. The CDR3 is CASSAEGGGSNEQFF. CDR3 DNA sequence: TGTGCCAGCAGCGCGGAAGGGGGGGGGTCGAATGAGCAGTTCTTC.

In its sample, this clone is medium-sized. The CDR3 coding sequence is TGTGCCAGCAGCTTAGGGAAGGGGACTGGAAACACCATATATTTT. Its translation: CASSLGKGTGNTIYF. This chain links TRBV7-8 with TRBJ1-3; the D gene is possibly TRBD1 (5 bases). The CDR3 runs to 15 residues. CDR1 is SGHVS and CDR2 is FQNEAQ in the germline V gene. V was cut by 1 base and J by 2 bases, with 9 bases left in between.

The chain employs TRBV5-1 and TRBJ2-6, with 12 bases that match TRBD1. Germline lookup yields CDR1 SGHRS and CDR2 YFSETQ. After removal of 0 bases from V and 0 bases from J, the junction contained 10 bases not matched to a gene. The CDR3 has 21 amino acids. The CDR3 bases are TGCGCCAGCAGCTTGGCACCGAGGGACAGGGGGCGGCTCTCTGGGGCCAACGTCCTGACTTTC. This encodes CASSLAPRDRGRLSGANVLTF.

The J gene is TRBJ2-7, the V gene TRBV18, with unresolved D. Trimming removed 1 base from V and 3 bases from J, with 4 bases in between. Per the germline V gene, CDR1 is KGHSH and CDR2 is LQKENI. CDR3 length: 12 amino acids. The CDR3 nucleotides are TGTGCCAGCTCACCACGCAGCTACGAGCAGTACTTC. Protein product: CASSPRSYEQYF.

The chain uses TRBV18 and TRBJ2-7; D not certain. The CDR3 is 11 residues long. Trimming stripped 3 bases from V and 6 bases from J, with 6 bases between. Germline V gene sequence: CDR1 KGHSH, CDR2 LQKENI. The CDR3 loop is CASSPAAEQYF. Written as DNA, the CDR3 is TGTGCCAGCTCACCGGCGGCCGAGCAGTACTTC. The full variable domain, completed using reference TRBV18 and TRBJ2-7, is NAGVMQNPRHLVRRRGQEARLRCSPMKGHSHVYWYRQLPEEGLKFMVYLQKENIIDESGMPKERFSAEFPKEGPSILRIQQVVRGDSAAYFCASSPAAEQYFGPGTRLTVT.

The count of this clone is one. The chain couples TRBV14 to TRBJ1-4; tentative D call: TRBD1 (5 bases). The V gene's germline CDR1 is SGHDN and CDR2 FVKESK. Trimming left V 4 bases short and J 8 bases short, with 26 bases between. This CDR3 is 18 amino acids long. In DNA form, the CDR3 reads TGTGCCAGCAGCCGAGGGATCCGGGACCGGGAGAGGGGAGAAAAACTGTTTTTT. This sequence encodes CASSRGIRDRERGEKLFF.

The CDR3 spells CASSSRTPGLQGYTF. The CDR3, as DNA: TGTGCCAGCAGCTCGCGGACCCCGGGACTGCAAGGCTACACCTTC. This rearrangement joins TRBV9 to TRBJ1-2, with D maybe TRBD1 (5 bases). V was shortened by 4 bases and J by 8 bases, with 21 bases between the two germline ends. Germline-derived CDR1 and CDR2 are SGDLS and YYNGEE. CDR3 size: 15 residues.

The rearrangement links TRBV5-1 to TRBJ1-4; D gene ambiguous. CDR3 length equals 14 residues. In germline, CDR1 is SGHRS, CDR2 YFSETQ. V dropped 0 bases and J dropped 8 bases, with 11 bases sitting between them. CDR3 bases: TGCGCCAGCAGCTTGGATTCTTCGAGAGAAAAACTGTTTTTT. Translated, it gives CASSLDSSREKLFF.

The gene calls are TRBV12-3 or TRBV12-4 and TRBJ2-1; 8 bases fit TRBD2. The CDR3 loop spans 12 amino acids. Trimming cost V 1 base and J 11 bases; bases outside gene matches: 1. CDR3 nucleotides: TGTGCCAGCAGTTTAGGCGGGGGGAAGCAGTTCTTC. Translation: CASSLGGGKQFF.

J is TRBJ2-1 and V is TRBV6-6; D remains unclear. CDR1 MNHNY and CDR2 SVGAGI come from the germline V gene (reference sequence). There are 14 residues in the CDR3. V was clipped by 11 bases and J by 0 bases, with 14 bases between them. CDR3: CAGTSLSSYNEQFF. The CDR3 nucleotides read TGTGCCGGCACCTCGCTGAGCTCCTACAATGAGCAGTTCTTC.

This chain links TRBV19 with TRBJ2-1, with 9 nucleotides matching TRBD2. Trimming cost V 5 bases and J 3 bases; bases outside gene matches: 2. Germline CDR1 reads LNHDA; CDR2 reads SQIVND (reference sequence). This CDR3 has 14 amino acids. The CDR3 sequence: CASSRGGDYNEQFF. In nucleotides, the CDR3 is TGTGCCAGTAGTCGCGGGGGGGACTACAATGAGCAGTTCTTC.

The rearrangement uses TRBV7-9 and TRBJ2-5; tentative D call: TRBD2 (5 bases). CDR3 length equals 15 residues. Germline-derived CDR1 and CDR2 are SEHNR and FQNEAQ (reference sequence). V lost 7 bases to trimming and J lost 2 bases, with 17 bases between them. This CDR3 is CASTAGIEGQETQYF. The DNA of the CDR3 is TGTGCCAGCACCGCCGGGATTGAGGGTCAAGAGACCCAGTACTTC.

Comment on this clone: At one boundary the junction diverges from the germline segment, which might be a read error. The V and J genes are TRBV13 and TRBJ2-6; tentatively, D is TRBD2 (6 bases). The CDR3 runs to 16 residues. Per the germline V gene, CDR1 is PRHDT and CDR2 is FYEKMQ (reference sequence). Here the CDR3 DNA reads TGTGCCAGCGGCTTGGGACTCAACTCTGGGGCCAACGTCCTGACTTTC. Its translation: CASGLGLNSGANVLTF.

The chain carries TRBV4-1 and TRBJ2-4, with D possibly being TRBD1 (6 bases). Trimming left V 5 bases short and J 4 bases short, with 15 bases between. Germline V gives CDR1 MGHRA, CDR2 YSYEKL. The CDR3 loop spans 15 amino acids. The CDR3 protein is CASSNLRDTKNIQYF. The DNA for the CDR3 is TGCGCCAGCAGCAACCTCAGGGACACAAAAAACATTCAGTACTTC.

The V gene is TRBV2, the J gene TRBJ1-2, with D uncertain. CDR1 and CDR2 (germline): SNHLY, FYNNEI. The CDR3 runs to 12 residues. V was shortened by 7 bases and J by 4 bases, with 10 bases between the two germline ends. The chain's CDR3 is CASNANSYGYTF. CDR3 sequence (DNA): TGTGCCAGCAATGCAAACAGCTATGGCTACACCTTC.

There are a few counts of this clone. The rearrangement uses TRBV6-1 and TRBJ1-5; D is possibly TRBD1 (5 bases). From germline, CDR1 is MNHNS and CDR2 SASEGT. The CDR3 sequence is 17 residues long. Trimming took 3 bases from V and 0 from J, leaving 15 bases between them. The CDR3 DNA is TGTGCCAGCAGTGAGGCGTGGGGCGGTAATAGCAATCAGCCCCAGCATTTT. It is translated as CASSEAWGGNSNQPQHF.

In DNA, the CDR3 is TGTGCCAGCTCACCAGGAGCCGATACGCAGTATTTT. The encoded protein is CASSPGADTQYF. The V and J genes are TRBV18 and TRBJ2-3; D is unresolved. Germline CDR1 KGHSH, CDR2 LQKENI. The CDR3 contains 12 residues. V gave up 2 bases and J gave up 6 bases, with 6 bases separating them.

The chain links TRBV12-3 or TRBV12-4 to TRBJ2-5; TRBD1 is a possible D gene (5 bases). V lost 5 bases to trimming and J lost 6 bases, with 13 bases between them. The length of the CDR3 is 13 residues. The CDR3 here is CASSETASKTQYF. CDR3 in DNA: TGTGCCAGCAGTGAGACAGCTTCGAAGACCCAGTACTTC.

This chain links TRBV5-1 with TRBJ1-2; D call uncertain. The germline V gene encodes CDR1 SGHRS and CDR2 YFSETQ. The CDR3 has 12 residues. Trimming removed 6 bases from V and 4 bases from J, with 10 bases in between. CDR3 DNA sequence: TGCGCCAGCACCGACACGAGCTATGGCTACACCTTC. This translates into CASTDTSYGYTF.

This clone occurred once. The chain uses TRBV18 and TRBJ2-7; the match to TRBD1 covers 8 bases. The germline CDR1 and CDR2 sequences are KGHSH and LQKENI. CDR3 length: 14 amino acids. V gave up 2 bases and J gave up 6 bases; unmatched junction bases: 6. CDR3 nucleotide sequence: TGTGCCAGCTCACCAAACAGGGGGTCTACCGAGCAGTACTTC. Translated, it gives CASSPNRGSTEQYF.

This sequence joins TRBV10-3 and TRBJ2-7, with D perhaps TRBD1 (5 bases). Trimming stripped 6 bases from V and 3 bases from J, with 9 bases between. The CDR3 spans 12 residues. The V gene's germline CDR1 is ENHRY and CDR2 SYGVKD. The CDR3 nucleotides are TGTGCCATCAGGGACACTGACTACGAGCAGTACTTC. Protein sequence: CAIRDTDYEQYF.

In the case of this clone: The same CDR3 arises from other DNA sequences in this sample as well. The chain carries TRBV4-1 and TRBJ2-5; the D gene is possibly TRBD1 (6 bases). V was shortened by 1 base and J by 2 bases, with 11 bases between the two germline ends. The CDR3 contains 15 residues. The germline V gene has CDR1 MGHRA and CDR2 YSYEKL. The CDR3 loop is CASSQAGRGQETQYF. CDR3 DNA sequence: TGCGCCAGCAGCCAAGCGGGCAGGGGTCAAGAGACCCAGTACTTC.